The clone carrying this T cell receptor (beta chain) has a handful of counts. The entry originates in a study of CD8+ T cells in alopecia areata. Study-wide context: Tofacitinib ran 6 to 18 months, followed by 6 months off drug.

cDNA prepared by RNA extraction and subsequent reverse transcription served as the template for sequencing. Profiled with immunoSEQ multiplex PCR; TCRdb holds only in-frame clones, not every one. Among about 200,000 clones listed, roughly 56% were seen once. Treatment defined: oral pan-JAK inhibitor, 5-10 mg twice daily. The V gene's germline CDR1 is KGHSH and CDR2 LQKENI. The germline V and J ends were trimmed by 0 bases and 9 bases, with 6 bases remaining between them. This CDR3 comprises 13 residues. The sample here was CD4+ T cells sorted from blood, taken at week 4, from a patient treated with tofacitinib. The TCR was taken from a human donor with alopecia areata. The rearrangement links TRBV18 to TRBJ1-6; D uncertain. CDR3 sequence: CASSPPYGSPLHF. In DNA form, the CDR3 reads TGTGCCAGCTCACCACCTTACGGTTCACCCCTCCACTTT.